This T cell receptor beta chain was documented in a study of CD8+ T cells in alopecia areata. At the level of the study: Patients in the treated group were given tofacitinib by mouth, 5 to 10 mg twice a day. It was 6 to 18 months of tofacitinib, and then there were 6 months off drug.

Turning to this clone: Antigen specificity is unknown.

Findings of the study overall: Patients showed less clear TCR sequence sharing than mice, possibly partly because of HLA diversity. Alphabeta T cells residing in normal skin are also sequenced in scalp samples.

V was trimmed by 3 bases and J by 1 base, leaving 5 bases between them. Germline lookup yields CDR1 SQVTM and CDR2 ANQGSEA. This CDR3 is 12 amino acids long. The authors extracted RNA and reverse transcribed it into cDNA as the sequencing template. Here immunoSEQ multiplex PCR was the method, and the copy in TCRdb shows in-frame clones only, minus some. The table has 90,000 to 100,000 clones, around 38% seen once; the top ten hold roughly 1.3%. Sample: CD4+ T cells sorted from blood. The sequence came from a human donor with alopecia areata. The chain employs TRBV29-1 and TRBJ2-3; tentative D call: TRBD2 (5 bases). CDR3 residues: CSVDGGTDTQYF. The CDR3 DNA sequence: TGCAGCGTTGACGGGGGCACAGATACGCAGTATTTT.